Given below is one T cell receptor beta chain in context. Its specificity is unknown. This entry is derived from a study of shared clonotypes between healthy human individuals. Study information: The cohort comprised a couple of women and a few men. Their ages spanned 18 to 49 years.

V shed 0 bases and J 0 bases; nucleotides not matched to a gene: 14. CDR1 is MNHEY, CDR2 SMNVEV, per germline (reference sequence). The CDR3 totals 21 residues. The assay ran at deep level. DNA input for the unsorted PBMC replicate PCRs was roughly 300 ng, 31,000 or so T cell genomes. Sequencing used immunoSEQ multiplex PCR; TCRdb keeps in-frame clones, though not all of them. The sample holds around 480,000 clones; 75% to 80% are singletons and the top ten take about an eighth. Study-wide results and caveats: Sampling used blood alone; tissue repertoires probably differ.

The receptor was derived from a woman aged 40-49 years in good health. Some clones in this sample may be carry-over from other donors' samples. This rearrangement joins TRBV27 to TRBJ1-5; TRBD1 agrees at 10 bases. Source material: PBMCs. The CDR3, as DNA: TGTGCCAGCAGTTTATCGGGGGACAGGGGTCGGTATGCATATAGCAATCAGCCCCAGCATTTT. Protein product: CASSLSGDRGRYAYSNQPQHF.